This is a list of T cell receptor beta chains from one sample in a study of shared clonotypes between healthy human individuals. Clones were sequenced by immunoSEQ multiplex PCR, and TCRdb holds only the in-frame ones, with some missing. Of some 1.5 million clones detected, approximately 98% appear once; the ten largest clones hold roughly 0.45%. Sequencing input: naive CD4+ T cells sorted from blood. The source of these receptors is a man aged 25-45 years in good health. CDR3s include the opening cysteine and the closing phenylalanine or tryptophan. The order of the fields is V gene, J gene, clone size, CDR3 length, D gene, CDR3 DNA, CDR3 protein. The D gene is left open where the match is weak. Clone size appears in some rows only: once, few, many, or a class for an expanded clone.

TRBV18,TRBJ2-3,NA,17,TRBD2,TGTGCCAGCTCACTACCGGGACTAGCGGGAGGCACAGATACGCAGTATTTT,CASSLPGLAGGTDTQYF
TRBV27,TRBJ2-3,NA,16,TRBD2,TGTGCCAGCAGTCTTGGACTAGCGGGAGGGTCCGATACGCAGTATTTT,CASSLGLAGGSDTQYF
TRBV5-1,TRBJ1-2,NA,15,NA,TGCGCCAGCAGCTTTGGGGGACCCATAACCTATGGCTACACCTTC,CASSFGGPITYGYTF
TRBV5-1,TRBJ2-2,NA,14,NA,TGCGCCAGCAGCTTGGCCGCGGGACCCGGGGAGCTGTTTTTT,CASSLAAGPGELFF
TRBV27,TRBJ2-2,NA,18,TRBD2,TGTGCCAGCAGTATCCGCCGTACACTAGCGGGAGGCACCGGGGAGCTGTTTTTT,CASSIRRTLAGGTGELFF
TRBV6-5,TRBJ1-1,NA,13,NA,TGTGCCAGCAGTGCTCCTCCCGGACCTGAAGCTTTCTTT,CASSAPPGPEAFF
TRBV5-1,TRBJ2-7,NA,15,TRBD1,TGCGCCAGCAGCCCTGACAGGGGGGATTCCTACGAGCAGTACTTC,CASSPDRGDSYEQYF
TRBV6-6,TRBJ2-1,once,12,NA,TGTGCCAGCAGCCAGGGTGGGAATGAGCAGTTCTTC,CASSQGGNEQFF
TRBV28,TRBJ2-4,NA,15,NA,TGTGCCAGCAGCCTAAATCAGGGCGCCAAAAACATTCAGTACTTC,CASSLNQGAKNIQYF
TRBV7-3,TRBJ2-7,once,16,TRBD2,TGTGCCAGCAGCTTAACGAAGGCGGGAGGGCCCTACGAGCAGTACTTC,CASSLTKAGGPYEQYF
TRBV18,TRBJ1-5,NA,17,TRBD1,TGTGCCAGCTCACCACTGGACAGGGGGGCCCCTAATCAGCCCCAGCATTTT,CASSPLDRGAPNQPQHF
TRBV9,TRBJ2-7,NA,16,NA,TGTGCCAGCAGCGTAGCCAGCGGTGCTATCTCCTACGAGCAGTACTTC,CASSVASGAISYEQYF
TRBV7-2,TRBJ2-1,NA,13,TRBD2,TGTGCCAGCAGCCGTTTAGGGAGGGGTGAGCAGTTCTTC,CASSRLGRGEQFF
TRBV7-3,TRBJ2-5,NA,15,TRBD2,TGTGCCAGCAGCTCTAGCGGGAGGGGAGGAGAGACCCAGTACTTC,CASSSSGRGGETQYF
TRBV7-6,TRBJ1-3,NA,13,NA,TGTGCCAGCAGCTCGGGGCCGGTGGACACCATATATTTT,CASSSGPVDTIYF